The 3 T cell receptor beta chains below come from one sample, sequenced in a study of Ad26.COV2.S vaccination and SARS-CoV-2 variants. This sample's treatment: around 19 received Ad26.COV2.S at low or high dose, single or two shots; about 5 received placebo; per-sample allocation not given. The samples date from day 63 after the first vaccine or placebo injection. Measured with immunoSEQ multiplex PCR; TCRdb has only the in-frame clones, and not every one. The table records more than 300,000 clones, more than 70% of them present only once. The sequences come from peripheral blood, collected in a trial of Ad26.COV2.S vaccine versus placebo. All receptors come from a person between 18 and 65 years old who received the Ad26.COV2.S COVID-19 vaccine or a placebo.

This sequence joins TRBV19 and TRBJ1-5; unclear D gene. This CDR3 is 14 amino acids long. Trimming removed 8 bases at V and 4 bases at J, with 15 bases between. The germline CDR1 and CDR2 sequences are LNHDA and SQIVND (reference sequence). For the CDR3, the DNA is TGTGCCAGTCGATTGGGGTCTGGAAATCAGCCCCAGCATTTT. Translated: CASRLGSGNQPQHF.

This chain joins TRBV7-9 and TRBJ1-4, with 7 bases matching TRBD1. The CDR3 is 13 residues long. The V gene end was trimmed by 2 bases and the J gene end by 8 bases; junction bases not matched to a gene: 2. Germline CDR1 reads SEHNR; CDR2 reads FQNEAQ (reference sequence). The CDR3 spells CASSLQGVEKLFF. CDR3 in DNA: TGTGCCAGCAGCTTACAGGGGGTGGAAAAACTGTTTTTT.

This clone was seen only a few times. The V gene is TRBV10-3, the J gene TRBJ1-1; D might be TRBD1 (6 bases). The CDR3 extends over 14 amino acids. Germline CDR1 and CDR2: ENHRY and SYGVKD. Trimming stripped 0 bases from V and 1 base from J, with 6 bases between. This CDR3 is CAISESTGNTEAFF. CDR3 DNA: TGTGCCATCAGTGAGTCGACAGGGAACACTGAAGCTTTCTTT.